This TCR beta chain was retrieved from a study of blood T cell repertoires in COVID-19. Turning to the study itself: The cDNA or gDNA used as material had been derived from T cells, B-cell-depleted T cells, or PBMCs.

Sequenced by immunoSEQ multiplex PCR; TCRdb stores in-frame clones only, minus some. The repertoire holds approximately 200,000 clones, with roughly 87% as singletons. Study members were between about 18 and 100 years old and lived in 24 US regions. CDR1 and CDR2 from the germline V gene are SGHNT and YENEEA. V was clipped by 5 bases and J by 10 bases; unmatched bases: 7. CDR3 length equals 14 residues. This clonotype originated in a man younger than 35 with acute COVID-19. This rearrangement joins TRBV11-3 to TRBJ1-6, with TRBD1 matching over 8 bases. Sequences were obtained from PBMCs or T cells enriched from blood (not recorded which). CDR3 sequence (DNA): TGTGCCAGCAGCCGGGGACAGGAGAAATCACCCCTCCACTTT. Its protein product is CASSRGQEKSPLHF.